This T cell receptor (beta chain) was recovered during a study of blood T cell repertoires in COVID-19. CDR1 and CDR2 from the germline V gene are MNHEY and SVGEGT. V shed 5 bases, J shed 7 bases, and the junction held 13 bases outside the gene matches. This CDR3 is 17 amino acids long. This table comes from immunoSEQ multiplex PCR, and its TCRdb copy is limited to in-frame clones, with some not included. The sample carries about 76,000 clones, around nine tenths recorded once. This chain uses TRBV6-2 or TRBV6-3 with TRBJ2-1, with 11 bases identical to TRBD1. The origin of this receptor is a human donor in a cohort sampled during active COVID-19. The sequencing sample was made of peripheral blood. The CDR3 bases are TGTGCCAGCAGTACGGACAGGGGGCGCGGGGTGAGAAATGAGCAGTTCTTC. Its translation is CASSTDRGRGVRNEQFF.